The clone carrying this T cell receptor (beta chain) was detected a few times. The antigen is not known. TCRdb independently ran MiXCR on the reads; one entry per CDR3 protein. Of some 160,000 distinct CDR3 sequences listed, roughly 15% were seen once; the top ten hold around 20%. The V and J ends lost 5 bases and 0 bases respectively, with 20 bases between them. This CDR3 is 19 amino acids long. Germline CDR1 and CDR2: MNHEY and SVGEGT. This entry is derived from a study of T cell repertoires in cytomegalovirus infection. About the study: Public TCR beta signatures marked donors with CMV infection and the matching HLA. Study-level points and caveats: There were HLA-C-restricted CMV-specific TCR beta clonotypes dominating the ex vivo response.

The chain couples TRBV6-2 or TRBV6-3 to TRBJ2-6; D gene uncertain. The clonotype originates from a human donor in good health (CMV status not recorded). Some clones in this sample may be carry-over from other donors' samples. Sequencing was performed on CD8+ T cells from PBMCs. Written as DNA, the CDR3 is TGTGCCAGCAGTGATCTAGGTTGGGAAGACCCCTCTGGGGCCAACGTCCTGACTTTC. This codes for CASSDLGWEDPSGANVLTF.